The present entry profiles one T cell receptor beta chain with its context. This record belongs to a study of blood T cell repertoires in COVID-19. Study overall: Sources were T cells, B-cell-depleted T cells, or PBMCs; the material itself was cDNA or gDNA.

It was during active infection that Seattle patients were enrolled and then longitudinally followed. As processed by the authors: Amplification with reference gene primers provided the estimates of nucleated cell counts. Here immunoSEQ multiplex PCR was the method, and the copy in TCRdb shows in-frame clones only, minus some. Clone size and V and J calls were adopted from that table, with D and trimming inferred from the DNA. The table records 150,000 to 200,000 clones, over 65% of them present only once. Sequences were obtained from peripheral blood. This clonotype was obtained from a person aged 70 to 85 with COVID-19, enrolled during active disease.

The CDR3 spells CASSPRVGGQFF. The CDR3 nucleotides are TGTGCCAGCAGTCCGAGGGTGGGGGGACAGTTCTTC. This rearrangement joins TRBV12-3 or TRBV12-4 to TRBJ2-1, with D perhaps TRBD2 (6 bases). The CDR3 runs to 12 residues. With 5 bases removed from V and 13 bases from J, the gap between germline ends came to 15 bases.